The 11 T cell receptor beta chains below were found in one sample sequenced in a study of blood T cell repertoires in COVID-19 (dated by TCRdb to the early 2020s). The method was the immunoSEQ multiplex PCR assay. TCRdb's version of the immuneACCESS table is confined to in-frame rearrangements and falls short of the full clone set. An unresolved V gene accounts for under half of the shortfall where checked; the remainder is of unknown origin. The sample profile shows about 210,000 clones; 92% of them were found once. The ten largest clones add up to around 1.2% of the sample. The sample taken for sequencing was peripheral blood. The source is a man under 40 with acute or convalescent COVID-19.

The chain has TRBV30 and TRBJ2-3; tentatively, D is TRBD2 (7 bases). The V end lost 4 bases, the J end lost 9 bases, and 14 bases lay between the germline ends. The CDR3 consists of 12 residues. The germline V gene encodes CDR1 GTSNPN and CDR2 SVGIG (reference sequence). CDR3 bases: TGTGCCTGGACGGGAGGACAGTCAACGCAGTATTTT. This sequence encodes CAWTGGQSTQYF.

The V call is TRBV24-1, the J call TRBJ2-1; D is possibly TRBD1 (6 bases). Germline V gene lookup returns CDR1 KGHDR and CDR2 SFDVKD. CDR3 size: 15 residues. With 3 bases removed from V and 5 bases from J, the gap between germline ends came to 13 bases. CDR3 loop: CATSDGGPRHNEQFF. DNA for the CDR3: TGTGCCACCAGTGATGGGGGCCCTCGGCACAATGAGCAGTTCTTC.

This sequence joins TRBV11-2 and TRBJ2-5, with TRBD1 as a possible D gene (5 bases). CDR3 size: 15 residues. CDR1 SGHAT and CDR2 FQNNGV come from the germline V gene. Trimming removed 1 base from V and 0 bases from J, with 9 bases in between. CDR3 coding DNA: TGTGCCAGCAGCTTAGTGGGGCCTAACCAAGAGACCCAGTACTTC. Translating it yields CASSLVGPNQETQYF.

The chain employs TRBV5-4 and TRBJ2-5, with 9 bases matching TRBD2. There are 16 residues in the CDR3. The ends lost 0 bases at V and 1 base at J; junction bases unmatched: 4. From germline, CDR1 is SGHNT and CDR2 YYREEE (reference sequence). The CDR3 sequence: CASSLDASGTQETQYF. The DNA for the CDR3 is TGTGCCAGCAGCTTGGACGCTAGCGGGACCCAAGAGACCCAGTACTTC.

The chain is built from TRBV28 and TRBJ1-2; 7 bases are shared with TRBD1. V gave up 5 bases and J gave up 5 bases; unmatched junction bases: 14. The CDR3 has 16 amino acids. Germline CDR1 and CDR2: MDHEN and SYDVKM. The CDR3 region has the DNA TGTGCCAGCAGTCTTGGGGTTAGACAGGGCGGGTATGGCTACACCTTC. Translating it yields CASSLGVRQGGYGYTF.

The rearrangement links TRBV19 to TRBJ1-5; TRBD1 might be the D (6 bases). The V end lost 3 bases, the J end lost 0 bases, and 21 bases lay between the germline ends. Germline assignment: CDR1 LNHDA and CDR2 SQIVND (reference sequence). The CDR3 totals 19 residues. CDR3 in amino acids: CASSIFSGQTYYSNQPQHF. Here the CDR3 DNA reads TGTGCCAGTAGTATTTTCTCTGGACAGACTTACTATAGCAATCAGCCCCAGCATTTT. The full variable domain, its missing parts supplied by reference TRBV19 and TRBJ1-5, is DGGITQSPKYLFRKEGQNVTLSCEQNLNHDAMYWYRQDPGQGLRLIYYSQIVNDFQKGDIAEGYSVSREKKESFPLTVTSAQKNPTAFYLCASSIFSGQTYYSNQPQHFGDGTRLSIL.

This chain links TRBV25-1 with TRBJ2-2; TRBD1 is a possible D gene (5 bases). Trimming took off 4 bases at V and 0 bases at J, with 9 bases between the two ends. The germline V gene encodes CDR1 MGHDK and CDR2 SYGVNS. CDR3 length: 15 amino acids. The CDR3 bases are TGTGCCAGCAGTGCACAGGACGCGAACACCGGGGAGCTGTTTTTT. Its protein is CASSAQDANTGELFF. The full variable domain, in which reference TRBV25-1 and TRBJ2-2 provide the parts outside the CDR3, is EADIYQTPRYLVIGTGKKITLECSQTMGHDKMYWYQQDPGMELHLIHYSYGVNSTEKGDLSSESTVSRIRTEHFPLTLESARPSHTSQYLCASSAQDANTGELFFGEGSRLTVL.

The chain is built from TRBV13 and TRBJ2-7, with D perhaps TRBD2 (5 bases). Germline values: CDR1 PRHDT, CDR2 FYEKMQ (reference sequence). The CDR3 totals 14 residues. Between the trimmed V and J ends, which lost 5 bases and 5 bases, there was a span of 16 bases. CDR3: CASSPRPVSDEQYF. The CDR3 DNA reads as TGTGCCAGCAGCCCCAGACCGGTTAGCGACGAGCAGTACTTC.

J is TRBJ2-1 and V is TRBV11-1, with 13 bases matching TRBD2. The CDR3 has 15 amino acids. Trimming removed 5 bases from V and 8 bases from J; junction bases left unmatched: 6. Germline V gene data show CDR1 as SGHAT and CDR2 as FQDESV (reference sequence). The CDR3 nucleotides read TGTGCCAGCAGCAAACTAGCGGGGGGGCTGGATGAGCAGTTCTTC. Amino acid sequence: CASSKLAGGLDEQFF. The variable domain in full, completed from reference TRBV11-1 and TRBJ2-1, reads EAEVAQSPRYKITEKSQAVAFWCDPISGHATLYWYRQILGQGPELLVQFQDESVVDDSQLPKDRFSAERLKGVDSTLKIQPAELGDSAMYLCASSKLAGGLDEQFFGPGTRLTVL.

CDR3 bases: TGTGCCTGGACTAGACAGGGGGGCGAAAAACTGTTTTTT. This translates into CAWTRQGGEKLFF. The J gene is TRBJ1-4, the V gene TRBV30; 9 bases map to TRBD1. Losses at the gene ends were 4 bases for V and 8 bases for J; bases not matched to a gene: 5. The germline gives CDR1 GTSNPN, CDR2 SVGIG (reference sequence). The CDR3 covers 13 residues.

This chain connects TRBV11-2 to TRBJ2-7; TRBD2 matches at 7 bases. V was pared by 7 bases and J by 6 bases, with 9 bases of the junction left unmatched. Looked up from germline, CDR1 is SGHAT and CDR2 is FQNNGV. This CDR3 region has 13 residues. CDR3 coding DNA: TGTGCCAGCAACTTTCGGGGGGAGGGCGAGCAGTACTTC. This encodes CASNFRGEGEQYF.